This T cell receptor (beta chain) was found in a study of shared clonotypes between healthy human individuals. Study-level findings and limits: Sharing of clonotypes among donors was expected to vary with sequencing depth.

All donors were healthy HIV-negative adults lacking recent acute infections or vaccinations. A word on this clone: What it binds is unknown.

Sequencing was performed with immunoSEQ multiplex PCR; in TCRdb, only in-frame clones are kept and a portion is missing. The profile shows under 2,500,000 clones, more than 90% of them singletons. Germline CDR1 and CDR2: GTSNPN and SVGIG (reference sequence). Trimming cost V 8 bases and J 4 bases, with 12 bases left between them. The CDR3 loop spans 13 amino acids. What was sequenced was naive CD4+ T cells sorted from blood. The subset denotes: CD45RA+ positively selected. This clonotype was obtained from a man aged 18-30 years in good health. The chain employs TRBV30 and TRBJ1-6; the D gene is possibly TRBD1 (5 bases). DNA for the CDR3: TGTGCCGGCGAGACAGTTTATAATTCACCCCTCCACTTT. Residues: CAGETVYNSPLHF.